What follows is one TCR beta chain and its context. Methods used by the authors: Using reference gene primer amplification, nucleated cell counts were estimated. Generated by immunoSEQ multiplex PCR, the TCRdb table keeps only in-frame clones and is missing some. The DNA gave D and trimming, while V, J and clone size come from that table. In the table there are under 300,000 clones, approximately 87% of which are singletons. The length of the CDR3 is 16 residues. The ends lost 3 bases at V and 5 bases at J; junction bases unmatched: 11. The germline CDR1 and CDR2 sequences are SGDLS and YYNGEE. This record belongs to a study of blood T cell repertoires in COVID-19. Background on the study: Donors in the United States, Italy and Spain gave samples during acute or convalescent COVID-19. PBMCs, B-cell-depleted T cells, or T cells provided the cDNA or gDNA that made up the material.

This receptor was obtained from a man aged 60 to 69 with acute or convalescent COVID-19. The sample taken for sequencing was peripheral blood. The V call is TRBV9, the J call TRBJ2-5; 9 bases are shared with TRBD2. CDR3 bases: TGTGCCAGCAGCGAAGGGGGCGGGAGGGCCGGCGAGACCCAGTACTTC. Protein sequence: CASSEGGGRAGETQYF. Filled out from reference TRBV9 and TRBJ2-5, the complete variable domain reads DSGVTQTPKHLITATGQRVTLRCSPRSGDLSVYWYQQSLDQGLQFLIQYYNGEERAKGNILERFSAQQFPDLHSELNLSSLELGDSALYFCASSEGGGRAGETQYFGPGTRLLVL.